Below, 18 T cell receptor beta chains from the same sample are listed, as sequenced in a study of OX40 agonist ivuxolimab in advanced cancers. Clones were sequenced by immunoSEQ multiplex PCR, and TCRdb holds only the in-frame ones, with some missing. Counted here are about 150,000 clones, around 94% occurring once; the ten biggest clones make up about 0.31%. Specimen: CD4+ or CD8+ T cells sorted from blood, collected in a trial of the OX40 agonist ivuxolimab. All receptors come from an adult with an advanced solid tumor such as melanoma, head and neck, liver or kidney cancer.

The chain is built from TRBV27 and TRBJ1-4; D might be TRBD1 (6 bases). This CDR3 is built from 14 residues. With 5 bases removed from V and 11 bases from J, the gap between germline ends came to 18 bases. From germline, CDR1 is MNHEY and CDR2 SMNVEV (reference sequence). The CDR3 sequence: CASSPQVSQGKLFF. The CDR3 DNA follows: TGTGCCAGCAGTCCTCAGGTTTCACAGGGTAAACTGTTTTTT.

This chain uses TRBV20-1 with TRBJ2-7, with TRBD2 as a possible D gene (7 bases). This CDR3 has 11 amino acids. Germline loops: CDR1 DFQATT, CDR2 SNEGSKA (reference sequence). The CDR3 region is CSKSRGGRPYF. CDR3 DNA: TGCAGCAAAAGTAGGGGGGGAAGACCGTACTTC.

The chain links TRBV9 to TRBJ1-3; weak D call: TRBD1 (5 bases). This CDR3 is 15 amino acids long. V lost 2 bases to trimming and J lost 0 bases, with 9 bases between them. Germline V gene lookup returns CDR1 SGDLS and CDR2 YYNGEE. CDR3 amino acids: CASSVGHLSGNTIYF. The DNA of the CDR3 is TGTGCCAGCAGCGTCGGACACCTCTCTGGAAACACCATATATTTT. Drawing the rest from reference TRBV9 and TRBJ1-3, the complete variable domain is DSGVTQTPKHLITATGQRVTLRCSPRSGDLSVYWYQQSLDQGLQFLIQYYNGEERAKGNILERFSAQQFPDLHSELNLSSLELGDSALYFCASSVGHLSGNTIYFGEGSWLTVV.

J is TRBJ2-3 and V is TRBV19; D uncertain. Between the trimmed V and J ends, which lost 4 bases and 0 bases, there was a span of 14 bases. The germline V gene has CDR1 LNHDA and CDR2 SQIVND (reference sequence). The CDR3 extends over 16 amino acids. CDR3 loop: CASSKAPGQSTDTQYF. DNA of the CDR3: TGTGCCAGTAGTAAGGCCCCGGGCCAGAGCACAGATACGCAGTATTTT.

The chain employs TRBV6-5 and TRBJ2-7, with 12 bases lining up with TRBD1. The CDR3 runs to 14 residues. CDR1 MNHEY and CDR2 SVGAGI come from the germline V gene. V gave up 6 bases and J gave up 5 bases; unmatched junction bases: 5. This CDR3 reads CASRTGTGGNEQYF. CDR3 nucleotide sequence: TGTGCCAGCAGAACCGGGACAGGGGGCAACGAGCAGTACTTC.

J is TRBJ1-2 and V is TRBV10-1, with D maybe TRBD1 (6 bases). Trimming removed 10 bases at V and 5 bases at J, with 20 bases between. The CDR3 loop spans 14 amino acids. The germline V gene encodes CDR1 WNHNN and CDR2 SYGVQD (reference sequence). Here the CDR3 reads CAIITMGADYGYTF. CDR3 nucleotide sequence: TGCGCCATCATTACCATGGGGGCAGATTATGGCTACACCTTC.

The chain employs TRBV15 and TRBJ2-5, with TRBD2 matching over 14 bases. Germline V gene lookup returns CDR1 LNHNV and CDR2 YYDKDF (reference sequence). The V gene end was trimmed by 8 bases and the J gene end by 1 base; junction bases not matched to a gene: 9. The CDR3 runs to 17 residues. This CDR3 is CATLRTSGRSLQETQYF. Written as DNA, the CDR3 is TGTGCCACCTTGCGGACTAGCGGGAGGTCCCTCCAAGAGACCCAGTACTTC.

This sequence joins TRBV21-1 and TRBJ2-1; the D call in the table, TRBD2, was not verified against the DNA. TRBV21-1 is a pseudogene segment. This CDR3 contains 17 residues. CDR3 sequence (DNA): TGTGCCAGCACTAGGCGTCTAGCTAGCGGGAGTTGGAATGAGCAGTTCTTC. Protein: CASTRRLASGSWNEQFF.

As to this clone: This CDR3 is also generated by other DNA sequences in the sample. J is TRBJ1-1 and V is TRBV9, with 8 bases matching TRBD1. The CDR3 length is 13 residues. The germline V gene encodes CDR1 SGDLS and CDR2 YYNGEE. The V segment lost 2 bases and the J segment 4 bases; nucleotides outside the gene matches: 1. The chain's CDR3 is CASSVTGGTEAFF. In nucleotides, the CDR3 is TGTGCCAGCAGCGTCACAGGGGGCACTGAAGCTTTCTTT.

The chain uses TRBV5-1 and TRBJ2-4; 8 bases agree with TRBD1. The germline V gene has CDR1 SGHRS and CDR2 YFSETQ. V trimming: 4 bases; J trimming: 8 bases; junction bases outside the gene matches: 8. The CDR3 runs 14 residues. CDR3 residues: CASSLDRVADIQYF. The DNA for the CDR3 is TGCGCCAGCAGCCTGGACAGGGTTGCGGACATTCAGTACTTC.

This clone was seen a few times. The chain carries TRBV28 and TRBJ1-1; 9 nucleotides match TRBD1. CDR1 and CDR2 from the germline V gene are MDHEN and SYDVKM. After removal of 4 bases from V and 2 bases from J, the junction contained 5 bases not matched to a gene. This CDR3 is built from 15 residues. For the CDR3, the DNA is TGTGCCAGCAGTTCACCGACAGGGGGTAACACTGAAGCTTTCTTT. It yields the protein CASSSPTGGNTEAFF.

CDR3 sequence reads: CASSYKGDEQYF. The CDR3 DNA sequence: TGTGCCAGCAGTTACAAGGGGGACGAGCAGTACTTC. The chain is built from TRBV6-5 and TRBJ2-7; D perhaps matches TRBD1 (6 bases). The germline V gene has CDR1 MNHEY and CDR2 SVGAGI. V dropped 2 bases and J dropped 5 bases, with 7 bases sitting between them. The CDR3 has 12 residues.

This clone was seen once. The chain couples TRBV7-2 to TRBJ1-4; D gene ambiguous. The germline gives CDR1 SGHTA, CDR2 FQGNSA. With 5 bases removed from V and 6 bases from J, the gap between germline ends came to 10 bases. The CDR3 is 13 residues long. Here the CDR3 DNA reads TGTGCCAGCAGCCCGAGGGCCTATGAAAAACTGTTTTTT. This sequence encodes CASSPRAYEKLFF.

This clone was recorded only once. The chain has TRBV28 and TRBJ2-2, with unresolved D. The ends were cut back, 3 bases at V and 8 bases at J, with 7 bases in the middle. The CDR3 totals 12 residues. CDR1 and CDR2 from the germline V gene are MDHEN and SYDVKM. The CDR3 protein is CASSLVTGELFF. In nucleotides, the CDR3 is TGTGCCAGCAGTTTGGTTACTGGGGAGCTGTTTTTT.

The rearrangement uses TRBV18 and TRBJ2-3; 12 nucleotides match TRBD2. The CDR3 covers 13 residues. V dropped 0 bases and J dropped 15; count of bases not matched to a gene: 4. Germline V lookup: CDR1 KGHSH, CDR2 LQKENI. The CDR3 region has the DNA TGTGCCAGCTCACCACCCCTAGCGGGAGGGTACTATTTT. Translated, it gives CASSPPLAGGYYF.

V and J are TRBV2 and TRBJ1-5; maybe TRBD1 (5 bases). The CDR3 runs 15 residues. Trimming shortened V by 4 bases and J by 2 bases, and 12 bases separated the two germline ends. Germline values: CDR1 SNHLY, CDR2 FYNNEI. CDR3 DNA sequence: TGTGCCAGCAGTGCCTGGGGCCGGGGCAATCAGCCCCAGCATTTT. Residues: CASSAWGRGNQPQHF. The complete variable domain, with remaining parts taken from reference TRBV2 and TRBJ1-5, reads EPEVTQTPSHQVTQMGQEVILRCVPISNHLYFYWYRQILGQKVEFLVSFYNNEISEKSEIFDDQFSVERPDGSNFTLKIRSTKLEDSAMYFCASSAWGRGNQPQHFGDGTRLSIL.

The rearrangement joins TRBV9 to TRBJ2-3, with 12 nucleotides matching TRBD2. The germline V gene has CDR1 SGDLS and CDR2 YYNGEE. The ends lost 2 bases at V and 1 base at J; junction bases unmatched: 14. The CDR3 extends over 20 amino acids. The CDR3 reads CASSVRLAGDTRRGTDTQYF. For the CDR3, the DNA is TGTGCCAGCAGCGTCCGACTAGCGGGAGATACTCGGCGCGGCACAGATACGCAGTATTTT.

This sequence joins TRBV28 and TRBJ1-5; no clear D gene. CDR1 is MDHEN, CDR2 SYDVKM, per germline. The CDR3 spans 14 residues. V lost 1 base and J lost 6, with 10 bases in between. The CDR3 protein is CASSLYALSQPQHF. DNA for the CDR3: TGTGCCAGCAGTTTATACGCCCTTTCTCAGCCCCAGCATTTT.